The clone carrying this T cell receptor (beta chain) was seen only a few times. What it binds is unknown. The data derive from a study of regulatory T cells in long-lasting Graves disease. Study details: Patients with new Graves' disease had used antithyroid drugs below 3 months. Notes on the study in general: Newly diagnosed disease favored TRBV20-1 and TRBJ2-1 over persistent disease.

Trimming stripped 6 bases from V and 2 bases from J, with 13 bases between. There are 14 residues in the CDR3. From germline, CDR1 is MNHEY and CDR2 SMNVEV (reference sequence). Arm-PCR with iRepertoire HTBI primers amplified the CDR3 regions for these TCR beta libraries. TCRdb re-called the multiplex PCR reads through MiXCR, storing one row per CDR3 protein. Among 400,000 to 450,000 distinct CDR3 sequences listed, more than 13% were seen once. Sample time point: newly diagnosed GD, antithyroid drugs for less than 3 months. Researchers made the TCR library from RNA that was extracted from PBMCs. These data also formed part of another study, on T cells in Graves' hyperthyroidism and ophthalmopathy. That work contributes: Graves' hyperthyroidism qualified as stable when ophthalmopathy did not progress within 18 months. RT-PCR in the first round (using the HTBI primer set) targeted the TCR CDR3.

The rearrangement links TRBV27 to TRBJ1-1; D gene ambiguous. The TCR comes from a woman under 40 with Graves disease. The sequencing used peripheral blood mononuclear cells (PBMCs), collected at new diagnosis, from a patient treated with antithyroid drugs. The CDR3 is CASSSLSLNTEAFF. The CDR3 DNA is TGTGCCAGCAGCAGTCTCAGCCTTAACACTGAAGCTTTCTTT.